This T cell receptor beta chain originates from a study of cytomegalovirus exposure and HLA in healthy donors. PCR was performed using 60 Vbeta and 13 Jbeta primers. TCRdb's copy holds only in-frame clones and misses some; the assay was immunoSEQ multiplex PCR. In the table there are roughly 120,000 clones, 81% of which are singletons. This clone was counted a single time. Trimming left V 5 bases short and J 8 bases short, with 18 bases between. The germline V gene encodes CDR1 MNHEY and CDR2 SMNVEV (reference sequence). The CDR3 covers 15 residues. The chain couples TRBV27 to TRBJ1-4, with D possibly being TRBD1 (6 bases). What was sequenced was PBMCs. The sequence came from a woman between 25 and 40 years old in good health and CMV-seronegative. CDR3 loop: CASSADRLVGEKLFF. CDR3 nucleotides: TGTGCCAGCAGTGCCGACAGGCTGGTGGGCGAAAAACTGTTTTTT.